What follows describes a single TCR beta chain. This clonotype has a handful of counts. Its antigen is still unknown. Nothing much larger sits one base from this clone, and base qualities are not available. This entry belongs to a study of response to subunit inactivated influenza vaccine (dated by TCRdb to between 2017 and 2018). Context from the whole study: To follow how T cells responded to a trivalent subunit inactivated influenza vaccine, the researchers relied on deep quantitative profiling of the T cell receptor repertoire.

The CDR3 measures 14 amino acids from cysteine to phenylalanine. Solely the CDR3 DNA is kept, with 42 bases framed from the first base. CDR1 SGDLS and CDR2 YYNGEE were looked up in the germline V gene. The V end loses 3 bases and the J end loses 2 bases, and a stretch of 9 bases separates them. Results the study describes overall, beyond this receptor: According to the authors, only a limited number of new T cells may be recruited by each seasonal influenza vaccination.

The library was produced with RT-PCR. For sequencing, an Illumina HiSeq 2500 was employed. TCRdb trimmed the raw reads at Q25, called clones with MiXCR and kept productive beta chains. Rows matching on CDR3 protein sequence are summarized as one entry with the most common DNA and genes. This sample holds hundreds of thousands of distinct CDR3 sequences; about 15% were observed only once. Of the sample, 7.5% to 9% is held by the ten largest clones. The sequences come from PBMCs from blood, collected 14 to 15 days before vaccination. The chain is assembled from TRBV9 and TRBJ2-4; TRBD1 is a possible D gene, resting on 6 matching bases. The sequence was obtained from a man between 45 and 60 years old who received an inactivated influenza vaccine. Donor details come from another sample of the same person, matched by shared clones. The DNA is TGTGCCAGCAGCGGGGGGCTCACCAAAAACATTCAGTACTTC. The encoded protein is CASSGGLTKNIQYF.